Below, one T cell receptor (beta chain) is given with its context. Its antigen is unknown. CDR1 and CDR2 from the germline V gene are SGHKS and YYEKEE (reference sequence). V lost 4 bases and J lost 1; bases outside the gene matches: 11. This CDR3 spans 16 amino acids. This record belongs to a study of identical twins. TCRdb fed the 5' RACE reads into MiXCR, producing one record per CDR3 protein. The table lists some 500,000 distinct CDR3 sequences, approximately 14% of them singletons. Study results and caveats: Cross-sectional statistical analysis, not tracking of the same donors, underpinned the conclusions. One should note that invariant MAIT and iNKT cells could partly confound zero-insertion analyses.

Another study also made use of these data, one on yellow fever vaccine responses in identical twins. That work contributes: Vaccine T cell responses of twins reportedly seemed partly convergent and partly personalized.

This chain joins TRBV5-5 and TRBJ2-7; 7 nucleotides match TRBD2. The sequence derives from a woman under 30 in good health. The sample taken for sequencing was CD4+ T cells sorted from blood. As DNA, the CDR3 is TGTGCCAGCAGCCCCCTTATTCAGCGGGGTTCCTACGAGCAGTACTTC. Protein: CASSPLIQRGSYEQYF.